This TCR beta chain stems from a study of cytomegalovirus exposure and HLA in healthy donors. The study, taken as a whole, reports: Among the most significant clusters, several appeared linked to common viral pathogens in a later analysis. CMV serostatus was the only immune exposure information that was available.

13 Jbeta primers and 60 Vbeta primers were used for the PCR. Produced via immunoSEQ multiplex PCR; TCRdb's table is partial and in-frame only. Of roughly 190,000 clones in the sample, 75% to 85% were seen once. V was clipped by 2 bases and J by 5 bases; unmatched bases: 2. The CDR3 extends over 15 amino acids. In germline, CDR1 is KGHSH, CDR2 LQKENI. Details on this clone: The antigen is undetermined.

The sequenced sample consisted of PBMCs. V usage is TRBV18 and J usage is TRBJ1-4; 10 nucleotides match TRBD1. The receptor's source is a girl aged 10 to 17 in good health and CMV-seropositive. In nucleotides, the CDR3 is TGTGCCAGCTCACCAAGGACAGGGGGGAATGAAAAACTGTTTTTT. Translated, it gives CASSPRTGGNEKLFF.